The sequence of this T cell receptor (beta chain) was determined in a study of blood T cells in healthy people across ages. Study-level information: Using template switching, researchers captured about one barcoded beta molecule for each two T cells.

The CDR3 is made up of 13 amino acids. V lost 6 bases and J lost 3, with 12 bases in between. The germline gives CDR1 SNHLY, CDR2 FYNNEI. Collection of approximately 9.3 milliliters of peripheral blood was performed for each donor. A minimum of 7 million PBMCs was isolated per sample. Study results and caveats: Naive and antigen-experienced cells could not be conclusively compared, given unsorted PBMCs.

This clonotype has a single count. The target antigen is unknown. Together with a sample-barcoded 5' primer, a J-beta primer mix was included in a second PCR lasting about 6 to 11 cycles. MiXCR, applied by TCRdb to the 5' RACE reads, yields one record per CDR3 protein. The profile shows 1,300,000 or so distinct CDR3 sequences, roughly 64% of them singletons. V gene TRBV2 combines with J gene TRBJ2-7; D is unclear. The receptor's source is a man between 18 and 29 years old in good health. Sequencing used blood. CDR3 DNA: TGTGCCAGCAGGGAGCTTTTGGGCTACGAGCAGTACTTC. It codes for CASRELLGYEQYF.